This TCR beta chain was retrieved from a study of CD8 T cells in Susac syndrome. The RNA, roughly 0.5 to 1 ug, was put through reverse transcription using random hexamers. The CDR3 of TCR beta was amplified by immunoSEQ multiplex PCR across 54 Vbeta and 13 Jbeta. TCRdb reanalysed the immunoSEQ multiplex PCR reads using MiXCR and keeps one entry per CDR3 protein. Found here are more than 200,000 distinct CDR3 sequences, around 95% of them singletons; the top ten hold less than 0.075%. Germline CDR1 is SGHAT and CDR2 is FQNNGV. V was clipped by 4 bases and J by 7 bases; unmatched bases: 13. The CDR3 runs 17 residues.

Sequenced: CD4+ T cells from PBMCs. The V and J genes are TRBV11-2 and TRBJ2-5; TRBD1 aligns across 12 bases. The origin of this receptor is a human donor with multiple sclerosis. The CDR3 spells CASSSLLRDRGRGTQYF. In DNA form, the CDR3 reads TGTGCCAGCAGCTCCCTCCTCCGGGACAGGGGGCGCGGGACCCAGTACTTC.